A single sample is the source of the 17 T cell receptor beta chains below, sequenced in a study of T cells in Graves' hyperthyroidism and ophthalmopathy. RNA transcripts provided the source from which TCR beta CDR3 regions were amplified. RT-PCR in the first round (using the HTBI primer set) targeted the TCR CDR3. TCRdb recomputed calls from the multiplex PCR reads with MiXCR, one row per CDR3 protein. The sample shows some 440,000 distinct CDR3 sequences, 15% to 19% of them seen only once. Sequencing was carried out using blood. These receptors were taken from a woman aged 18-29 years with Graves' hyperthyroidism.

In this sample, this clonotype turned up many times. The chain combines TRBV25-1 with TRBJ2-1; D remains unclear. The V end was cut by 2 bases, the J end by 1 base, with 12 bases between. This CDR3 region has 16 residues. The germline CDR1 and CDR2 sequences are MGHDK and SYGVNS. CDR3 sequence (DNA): TGTGCCAGCAGTGAAGCCGGGCCAAAGTCCTACAATGAGCAGTTCTTC. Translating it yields CASSEAGPKSYNEQFF.

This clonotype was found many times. CDR3 in DNA: TGCGCCAGCAGCCAAGCCTACGAGCAGTACTTC. Translating gives CASSQAYEQYF. The chain uses TRBV4-1 and TRBJ2-7; no clear D gene. CDR3 length equals 11 residues. Per the germline V gene, CDR1 is MGHRA and CDR2 is YSYEKL. V was trimmed by 1 base and J by 2 bases, leaving 0 bases between them.

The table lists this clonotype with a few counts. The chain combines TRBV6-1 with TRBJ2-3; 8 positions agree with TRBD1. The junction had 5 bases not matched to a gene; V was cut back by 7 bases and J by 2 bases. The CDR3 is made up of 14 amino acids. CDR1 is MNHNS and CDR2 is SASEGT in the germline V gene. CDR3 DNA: TGTGCCAGCAAGCGACAGGGGCACACAGATACGCAGTATTTT. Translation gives CASKRQGHTDTQYF.

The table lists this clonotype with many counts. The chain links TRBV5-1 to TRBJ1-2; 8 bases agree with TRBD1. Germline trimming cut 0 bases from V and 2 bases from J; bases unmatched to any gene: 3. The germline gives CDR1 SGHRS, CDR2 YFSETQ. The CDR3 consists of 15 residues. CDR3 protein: CASSLVQGANYGYTF. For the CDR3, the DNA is TGCGCCAGCAGCTTGGTTCAGGGGGCGAACTATGGCTACACCTTC. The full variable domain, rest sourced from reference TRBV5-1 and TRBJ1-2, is KAGVTQTPRYLIKTRGQQVTLSCSPISGHRSVSWYQQTPGQGLQFLFEYFSETQRNKGNFPGRFSGRQFSNSRSEMNVSTLELGDSALYLCASSLVQGANYGYTFGSGTRLTVV.

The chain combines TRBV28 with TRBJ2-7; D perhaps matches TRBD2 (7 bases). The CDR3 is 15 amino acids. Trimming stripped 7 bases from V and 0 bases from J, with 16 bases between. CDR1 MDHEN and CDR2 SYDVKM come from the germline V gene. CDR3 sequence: CASNPRGGSSYEQYF. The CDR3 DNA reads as TGTGCCAGCAACCCGAGGGGGGGGAGCTCCTACGAGCAGTACTTC. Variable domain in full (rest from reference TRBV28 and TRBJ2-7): DVKVTQSSRYLVKRTGEKVFLECVQDMDHENMFWYRQDPGLGLRLIYFSYDVKMKEKGDIPEGYSVSREKKERFSLILESASTNQTSMYLCASNPRGGSSYEQYFGPGTRLTVT.

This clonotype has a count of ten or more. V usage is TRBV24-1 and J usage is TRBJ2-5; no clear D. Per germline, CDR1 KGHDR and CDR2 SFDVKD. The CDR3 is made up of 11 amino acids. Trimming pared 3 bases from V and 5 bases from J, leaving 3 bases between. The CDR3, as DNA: TGTGCCACCAGTGATCTGGAGACCCAGTACTTC. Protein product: CATSDLETQYF.

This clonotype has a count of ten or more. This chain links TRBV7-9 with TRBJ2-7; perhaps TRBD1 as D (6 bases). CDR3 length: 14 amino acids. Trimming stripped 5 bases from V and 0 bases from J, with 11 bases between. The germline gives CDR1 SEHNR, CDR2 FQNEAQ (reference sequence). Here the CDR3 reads CASSGGGYSYEQYF. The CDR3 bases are TGTGCCAGCAGCGGTGGGGGCTACTCCTACGAGCAGTACTTC.

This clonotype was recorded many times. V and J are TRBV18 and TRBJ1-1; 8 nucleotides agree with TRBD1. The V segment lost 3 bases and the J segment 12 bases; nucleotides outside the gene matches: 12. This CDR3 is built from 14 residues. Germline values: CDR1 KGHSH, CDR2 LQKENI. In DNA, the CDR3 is TGTGCCAGCTCACCTACGCGAACAGGGGGTCTAACTTTCTTT. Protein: CASSPTRTGGLTFF.

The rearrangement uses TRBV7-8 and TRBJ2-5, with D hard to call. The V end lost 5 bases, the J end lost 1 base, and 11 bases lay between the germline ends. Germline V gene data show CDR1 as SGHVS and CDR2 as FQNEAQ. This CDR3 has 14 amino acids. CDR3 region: CASSRGEVQETQYF. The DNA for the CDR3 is TGTGCCAGCAGCCGAGGCGAAGTCCAAGAGACCCAGTACTTC.

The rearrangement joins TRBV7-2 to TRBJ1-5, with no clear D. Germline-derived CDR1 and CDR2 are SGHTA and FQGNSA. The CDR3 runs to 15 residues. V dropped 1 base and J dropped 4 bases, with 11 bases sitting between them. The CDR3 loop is CASSLDGALNQPQHF. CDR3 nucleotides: TGTGCCAGCAGCTTAGACGGTGCATTGAATCAGCCCCAGCATTTT.

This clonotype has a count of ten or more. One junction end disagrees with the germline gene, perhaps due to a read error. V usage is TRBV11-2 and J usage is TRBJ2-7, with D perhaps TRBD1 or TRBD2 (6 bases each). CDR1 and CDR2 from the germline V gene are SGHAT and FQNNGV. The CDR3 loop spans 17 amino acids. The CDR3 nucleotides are TGTGCCAGCAGCCTAGAAAGTGGGGGGCAACTGTCCTACGAGCAGTACTTC. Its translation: CASSLESGGQLSYEQYF.

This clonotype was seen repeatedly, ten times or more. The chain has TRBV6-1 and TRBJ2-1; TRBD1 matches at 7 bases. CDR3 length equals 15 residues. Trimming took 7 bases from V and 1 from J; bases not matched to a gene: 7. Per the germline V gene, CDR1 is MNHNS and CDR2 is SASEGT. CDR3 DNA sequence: TGTGCCAGCACCAACAGGGGAGCGTCCTACAATGAGCAGTTCTTC. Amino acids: CASTNRGASYNEQFF.

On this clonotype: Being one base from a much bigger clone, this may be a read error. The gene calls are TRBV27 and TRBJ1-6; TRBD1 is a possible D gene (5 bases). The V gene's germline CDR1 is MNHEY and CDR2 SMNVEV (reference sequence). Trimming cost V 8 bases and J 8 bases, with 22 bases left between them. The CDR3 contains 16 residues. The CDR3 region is CASRFYRRRADSPLHF. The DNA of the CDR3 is TGTGCCAGCCGATTTTACAGGCGGCGAGCGGATTCACCCCTCCACTTT.

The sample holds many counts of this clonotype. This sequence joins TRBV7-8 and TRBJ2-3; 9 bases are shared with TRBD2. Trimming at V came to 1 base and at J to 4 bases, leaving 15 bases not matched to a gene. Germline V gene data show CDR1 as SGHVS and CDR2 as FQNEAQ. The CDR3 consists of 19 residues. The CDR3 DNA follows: TGTGCCAGCAGCTTAGAGTTTCGGCTAGCGGGACCGGCAGCAGATACGCAGTATTTT. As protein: CASSLEFRLAGPAADTQYF. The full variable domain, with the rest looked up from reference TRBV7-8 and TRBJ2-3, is GAGVSQSPRYKVAKRGQDVALRCDPISGHVSLFWYQQALGQGPEFLTYFQNEAQLDKSGLPSDRFFAERPEGSVSTLKIQRTQQEDSAVYLCASSLEFRLAGPAADTQYFGPGTRLTVL.

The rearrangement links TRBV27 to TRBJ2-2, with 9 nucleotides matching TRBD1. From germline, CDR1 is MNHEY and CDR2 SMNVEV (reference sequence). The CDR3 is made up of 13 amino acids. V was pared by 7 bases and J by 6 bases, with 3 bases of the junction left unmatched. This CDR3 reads CASKRQGAGELFF. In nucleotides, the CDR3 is TGTGCCAGCAAAAGACAGGGGGCCGGGGAGCTGTTTTTT.

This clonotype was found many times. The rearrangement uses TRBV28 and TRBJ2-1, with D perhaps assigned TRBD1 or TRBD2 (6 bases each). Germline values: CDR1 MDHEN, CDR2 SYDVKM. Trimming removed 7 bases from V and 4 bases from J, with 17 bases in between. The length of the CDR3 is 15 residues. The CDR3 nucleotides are TGTGCCAGCAAGGGGGGTCAGGGAAGGTACAATGAGCAGTTCTTC. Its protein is CASKGGQGRYNEQFF.

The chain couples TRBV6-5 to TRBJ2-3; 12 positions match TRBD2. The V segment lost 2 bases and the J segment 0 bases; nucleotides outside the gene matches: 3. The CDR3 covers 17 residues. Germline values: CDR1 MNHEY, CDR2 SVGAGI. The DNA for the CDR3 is TGTGCCAGCAGTTACGCGGGGACTAGCGGGAGCACAGATACGCAGTATTTT. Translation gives CASSYAGTSGSTDTQYF.